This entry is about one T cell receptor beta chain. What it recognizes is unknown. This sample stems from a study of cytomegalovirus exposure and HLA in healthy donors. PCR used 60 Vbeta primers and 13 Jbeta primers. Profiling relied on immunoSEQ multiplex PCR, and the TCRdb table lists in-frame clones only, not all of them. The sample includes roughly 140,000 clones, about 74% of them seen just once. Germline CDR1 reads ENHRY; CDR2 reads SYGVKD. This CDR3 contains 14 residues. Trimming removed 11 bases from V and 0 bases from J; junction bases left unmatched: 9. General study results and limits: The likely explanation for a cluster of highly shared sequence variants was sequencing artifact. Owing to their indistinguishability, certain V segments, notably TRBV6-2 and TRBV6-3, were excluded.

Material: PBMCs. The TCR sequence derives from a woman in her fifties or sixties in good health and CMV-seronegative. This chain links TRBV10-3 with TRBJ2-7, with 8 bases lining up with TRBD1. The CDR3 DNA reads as TGTGCCGCCAGGGGACAGGCGAGCTCCTACGAGCAGTACTTC. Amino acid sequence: CAARGQASSYEQYF.